A selection of T cell receptor beta chains follows, all from one sample in a study of blood T cell repertoires in COVID-19. The protocol was immunoSEQ multiplex PCR, while the TCRdb copy is restricted to in-frame clones and leaves out a portion. The table records a few hundred thousand clones, 80% to 90% of them present only once. Sequenced input: PBMCs or T cells enriched from blood (not recorded which). All receptors derive from a woman between 40 and 50 years old with acute COVID-19. Each CDR3 is given with its conserved first and last residue. The D gene is left open where the match is weak. A row's size may be missing; if present it is once, few, many or a size class.

>TRBJ2-2|NA|TRBV5-1|few
CASSLTGNTGELFF
TGCGCCAGCAGCTTGACAGGGAACACCGGGGAGCTGTTTTTT
>TRBJ2-2|NA|TRBV27|NA
CASSRSYYTGELFF
TGTGCCAGCAGTCGCTCCTATTACACCGGGGAGCTGTTTTTT
>TRBJ1-1|NA|TRBV5-1|NA
CASSLLPPGNTEAFF
TGCGCCAGCAGCCTCTTACCCCCAGGGAACACTGAAGCTTTCTTT
>TRBJ1-2|NA|TRBV9|NA
CASSVDYRGGYTF
TGTGCCAGCAGCGTAGACTACCGCGGTGGCTACACCTTC
>TRBJ1-1|TRBD1|TRBV19|NA
CASSVQGVNTEAFF
TGTGCCAGTAGTGTCCAGGGGGTGAACACTGAAGCTTTCTTT
>TRBJ2-7|TRBD1|TRBV28|NA
CASSRQGVSYEQYF
TGTGCCAGCAGCCGACAGGGGGTCTCCTACGAGCAGTACTTC
>TRBJ1-2|NA|TRBV5-1|once
CASRTGQNYGYTF
TGCGCCAGCAGAACTGGACAGAACTATGGCTACACCTTC
>TRBJ1-1|NA|TRBV28|NA
CASSFIWQGPNTEAFF
TGTGCCAGCAGTTTTATATGGCAGGGTCCGAACACTGAAGCTTTCTTT
>TRBJ1-2|TRBD1|TRBV7-2|NA
CASSLAGRQGSYGYTF
TGTGCCAGCAGCTTAGCGGGTCGACAGGGGTCTTATGGCTACACCTTC
>TRBJ1-3|TRBD1|TRBV5-4|NA
CASSGQGYGNTIYF
TGTGCCAGCAGCGGACAGGGGTACGGAAACACCATATATTTT
>TRBJ1-2|TRBD1|TRBV6-5|NA
CASSFRDRGAGGYTF
TGTGCCAGCAGTTTCCGGGACAGGGGCGCGGGAGGCTACACCTTC
>TRBJ2-7|TRBD1|TRBV14|NA
CASSQDPTGGSPYEQYF
TGTGCCAGCAGCCAAGATCCGACAGGGGGCAGCCCCTACGAGCAGTACTTC
>TRBJ2-5|TRBD1|TRBV24-1|NA
CATSQGQGQKETQYF
TGTGCCACCAGTCAAGGACAGGGACAAAAAGAGACCCAGTACTTC
>TRBJ1-2|TRBD1|TRBV5-4|NA
CASSLQGVTSLTF
TGTGCCAGCAGCTTACAGGGGGTGACTTCGCTAACCTTC
>TRBJ2-2|NA|TRBV9|NA
CASSVRWGAAGTGELFF
TGTGCCAGCAGCGTAAGGTGGGGCGCCGCCGGCACCGGGGAGCTGTTTTTT
>TRBJ2-1|NA|TRBV7-9|few
CASSPKIEQFF
TGTGCCAGCAGCCCCAAAATCGAGCAGTTCTTC
>TRBJ1-6|TRBD1|TRBV2|NA
CASIRDRALSPLHF
TGTGCCAGCATTCGGGACAGGGCTCTTTCACCCCTCCACTTT
>TRBJ1-5|NA|TRBV5-3|NA
CARSVGSHPHNYSNQPQHF
TGTGCCAGAAGCGTCGGGAGTCACCCCCATAATTATAGCAATCAGCCCCAGCATTTT
>TRBJ1-5|NA|TRBV7-2|NA
CASSLADTGYSNQPQHF
TGTGCCAGCAGCTTAGCCGATACAGGGTACAGCAATCAGCCCCAGCATTTT
>TRBJ1-1|TRBD1|TRBV19|NA
CASSGQGWTEAFF
TGTGCCAGTAGTGGACAGGGGTGGACTGAAGCTTTCTTT
>TRBJ2-2|TRBD2|TRBV19|NA
CASSLLAGGPTGELFF
TGTGCCAGTAGTTTACTAGCGGGGGGGCCCACCGGGGAGCTGTTTTTT
>TRBJ2-2|NA|TRBV4-1|few
CASSLRDSTNTGELFF
TGCGCCAGCAGCCTCCGAGATTCCACGAACACCGGGGAGCTGTTTTTT
>TRBJ2-1|TRBD2|TRBV2|once
CASTITSGKLNEQFF
TGTGCCAGCACTATTACTAGCGGGAAGCTCAATGAGCAGTTCTTC
>TRBJ1-1|TRBD1|TRBV5-6|NA
CASRGDRANTEAFF
TGTGCCAGCAGAGGGGACAGGGCCAACACTGAAGCTTTCTTT
>TRBJ2-1|TRBD2|TRBV6-2/TRBV6-3|NA
CASSYLSGGLSYNEQFF
TGTGCCAGCAGTTACTTGAGCGGGGGCCTCTCCTACAATGAGCAGTTCTTC
>TRBJ2-1|NA|TRBV21-1|NA
CASPSAGGGTISNEQFF
TGTGCCAGCCCTTCCGCGGGGGGTGGAACAATTAGCAATGAGCAGTTCTTC
>TRBJ1-6|TRBD1|TRBV10-3|NA
CAISESSRTGGSSPLHF
TGTGCCATCAGTGAGTCGAGTAGGACAGGGGGAAGTTCACCCCTCCACTTT
>TRBJ1-2|TRBD1|TRBV5-1|once
CASSLSGTGVQGYGYTF
TGCGCCAGCAGCTTGTCCGGGACAGGGGTTCAAGGTTATGGCTACACCTTC
>TRBJ2-7|NA|TRBV29-1|NA
CSATESTEQYF
TGCAGCGCCACTGAGTCTACCGAGCAGTACTTC
>TRBJ2-7|TRBD1|TRBV3-1/TRBV3-2|few
CASSPTGTGNIHEQYF
TGTGCCAGCAGTCCCACCGGGACAGGGAATATCCACGAGCAGTACTTC
>TRBJ1-1|NA|TRBV3-1/TRBV3-2|NA
CASSQRGGSSEAFF
TGTGCCAGCAGCCAAAGAGGGGGTTCGTCTGAAGCTTTCTTT